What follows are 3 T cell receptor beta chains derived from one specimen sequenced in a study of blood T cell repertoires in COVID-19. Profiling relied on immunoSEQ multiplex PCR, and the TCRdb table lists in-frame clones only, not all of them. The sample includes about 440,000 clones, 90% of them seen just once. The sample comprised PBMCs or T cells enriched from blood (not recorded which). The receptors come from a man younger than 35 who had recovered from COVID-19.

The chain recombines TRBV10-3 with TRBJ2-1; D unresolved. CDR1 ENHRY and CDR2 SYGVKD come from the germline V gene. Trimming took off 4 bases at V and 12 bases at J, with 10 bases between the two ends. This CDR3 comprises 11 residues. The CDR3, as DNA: TGTGCCATCAGTGGAGAGCAGGTGCAGTTCTTC. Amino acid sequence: CAISGEQVQFF.

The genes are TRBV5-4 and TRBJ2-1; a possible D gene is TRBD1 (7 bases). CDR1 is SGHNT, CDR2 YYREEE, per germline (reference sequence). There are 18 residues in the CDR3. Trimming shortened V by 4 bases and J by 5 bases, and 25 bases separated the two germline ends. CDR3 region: CASSPGQGGSLYHNEQFF. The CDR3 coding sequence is TGTGCCAGCAGCCCCGGCCAGGGGGGATCCCTCTATCACAATGAGCAGTTCTTC.

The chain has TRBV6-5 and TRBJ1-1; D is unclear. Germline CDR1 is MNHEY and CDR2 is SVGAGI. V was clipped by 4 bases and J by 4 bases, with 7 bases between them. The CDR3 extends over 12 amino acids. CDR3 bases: TGTGCCAGCAGTTCCCTCGGCACTGAAGCTTTCTTT. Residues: CASSSLGTEAFF.